These T cell receptor beta chains were read from a single sample in a study of shared clonotypes between healthy human individuals. Only in-frame clones appear in the TCRdb table, and some are missing; sequencing was by immunoSEQ multiplex PCR. The table records a few million clones, 93% of them present only once. Input material: naive CD8+ T cells from PBMCs. The receptors derive from a man in his late teens or twenties in good health. Some clones in this sample may be carry-over from other donors' samples. Each CDR3 is given with its conserved first and last residue.

CDR3aa: CASSERDLGGANVLTF
v_gene: TRBV9

CDR3aa: CASSERGSGPSGQYF
v_gene: TRBV10-1

CDR3aa: CASNYSGADERF
v_gene: TRBV6-6

CDR3aa: CASSIRQNPRETQYF
v_gene: TRBV27

CDR3aa: CASSLTGNSNQPQHF
v_gene: TRBV6-1

CDR3aa: CASSAMEGADTQYF
v_gene: TRBV9

CDR3aa: CASSEILQPQHF
v_gene: TRBV6-1

CDR3aa: CAIAVSNTEAFF
v_gene: TRBV10-3

CDR3aa: CASSTGQGDYGYTF
v_gene: TRBV9

CDR3aa: CASSLRQRTEAFF
v_gene: TRBV5-6

CDR3aa: CAISEDRGGYYEQYF
v_gene: TRBV10-3

CDR3aa: CASSSTGYGTGELFF
v_gene: TRBV28

CDR3aa: CASSLIVTAEAFF
v_gene: TRBV27

CDR3aa: CASSPPGGTFYNEQFF
v_gene: TRBV13